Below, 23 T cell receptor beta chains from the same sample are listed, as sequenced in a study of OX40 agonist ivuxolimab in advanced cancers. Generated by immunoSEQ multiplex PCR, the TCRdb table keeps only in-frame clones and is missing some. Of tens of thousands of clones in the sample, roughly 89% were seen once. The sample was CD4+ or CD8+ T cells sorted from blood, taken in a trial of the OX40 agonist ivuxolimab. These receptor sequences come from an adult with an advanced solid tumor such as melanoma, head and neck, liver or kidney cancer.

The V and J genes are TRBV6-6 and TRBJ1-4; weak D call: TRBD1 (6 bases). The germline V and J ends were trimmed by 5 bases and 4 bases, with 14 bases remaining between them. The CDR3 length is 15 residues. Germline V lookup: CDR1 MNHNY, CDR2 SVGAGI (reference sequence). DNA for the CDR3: TGTGCCAGCAGTGCAGGACAGCTTTATAATGAAAAACTGTTTTTT. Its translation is CASSAGQLYNEKLFF.

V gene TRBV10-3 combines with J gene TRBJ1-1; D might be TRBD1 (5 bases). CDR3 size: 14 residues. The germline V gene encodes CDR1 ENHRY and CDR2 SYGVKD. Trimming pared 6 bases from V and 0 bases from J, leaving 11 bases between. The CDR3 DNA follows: TGTGCCATCAGACCCGGGACCCTGAACACTGAAGCTTTCTTT. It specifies CAIRPGTLNTEAFF.

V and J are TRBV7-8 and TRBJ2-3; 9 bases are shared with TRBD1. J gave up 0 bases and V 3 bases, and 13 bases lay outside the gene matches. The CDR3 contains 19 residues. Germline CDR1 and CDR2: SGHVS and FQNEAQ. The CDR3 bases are TGTGCCAGCAGCTTCCGGACAGGGGCGAACTCTCTTAGCACAGATACGCAGTATTTT. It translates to CASSFRTGANSLSTDTQYF.

The CDR3 DNA reads as TGTGCCAGCAGCCTAGATGGGGGGAGGGCCTTCCTGTACGAGCAGTACTTC. Its translation: CASSLDGGRAFLYEQYF. The rearrangement joins TRBV5-4 to TRBJ2-7, with 7 bases that match TRBD2. The CDR3 length is 17 residues. V lost 4 bases and J lost 4; bases outside the gene matches: 17. CDR1 and CDR2 (germline): SGHNT, YYREEE (reference sequence).

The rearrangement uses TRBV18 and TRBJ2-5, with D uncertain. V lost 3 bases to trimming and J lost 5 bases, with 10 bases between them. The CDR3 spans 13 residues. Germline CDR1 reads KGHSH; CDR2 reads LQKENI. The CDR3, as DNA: TGTGCCAGCTCACCCCAAGAATCCGAGACCCAGTACTTC. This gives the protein CASSPQESETQYF. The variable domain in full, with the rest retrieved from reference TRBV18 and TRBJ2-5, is NAGVMQNPRHLVRRRGQEARLRCSPMKGHSHVYWYRQLPEEGLKFMVYLQKENIIDESGMPKERFSAEFPKEGPSILRIQQVVRGDSAAYFCASSPQESETQYFGPGTRLLVL.

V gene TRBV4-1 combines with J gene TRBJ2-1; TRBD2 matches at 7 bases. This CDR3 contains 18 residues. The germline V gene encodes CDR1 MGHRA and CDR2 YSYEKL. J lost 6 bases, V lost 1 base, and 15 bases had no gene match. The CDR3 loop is CASSQAWTAGVLPNEQFF. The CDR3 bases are TGCGCCAGCAGCCAAGCTTGGACGGCGGGAGTACTGCCCAATGAGCAGTTCTTC.

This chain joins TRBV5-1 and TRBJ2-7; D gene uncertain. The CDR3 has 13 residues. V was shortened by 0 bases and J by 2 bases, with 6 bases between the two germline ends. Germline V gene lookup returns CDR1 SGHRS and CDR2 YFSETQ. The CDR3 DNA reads TGCGCCAGCAGCTTGGATCGGGCCTACGAGCAGTACTTC. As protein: CASSLDRAYEQYF. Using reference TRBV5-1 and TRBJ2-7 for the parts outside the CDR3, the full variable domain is KAGVTQTPRYLIKTRGQQVTLSCSPISGHRSVSWYQQTPGQGLQFLFEYFSETQRNKGNFPGRFSGRQFSNSRSEMNVSTLELGDSALYLCASSLDRAYEQYFGPGTRLTVT.

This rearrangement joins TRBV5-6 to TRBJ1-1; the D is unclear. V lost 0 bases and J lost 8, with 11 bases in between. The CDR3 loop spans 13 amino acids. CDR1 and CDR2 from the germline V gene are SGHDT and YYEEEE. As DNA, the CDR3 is TGTGCCAGCAGCTTGGCCGGGATCGGGGAAGCTTTCTTT. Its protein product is CASSLAGIGEAFF. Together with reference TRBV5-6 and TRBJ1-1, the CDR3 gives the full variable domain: DAGVTQSPTHLIKTRGQQVTLRCSPKSGHDTVSWYQQALGQGPQFIFQYYEEEERQRGNFPDRFSGHQFPNYSSELNVNALLLGDSALYLCASSLAGIGEAFFGQGTRLTVV.

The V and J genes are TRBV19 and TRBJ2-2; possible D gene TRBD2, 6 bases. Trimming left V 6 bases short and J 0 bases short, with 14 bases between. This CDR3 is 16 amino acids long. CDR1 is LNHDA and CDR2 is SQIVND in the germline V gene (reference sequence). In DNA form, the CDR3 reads TGTGCCAGTAGCCAACATAGCGGCGCGAACACCGGGGAGCTGTTTTTT. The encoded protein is CASSQHSGANTGELFF.

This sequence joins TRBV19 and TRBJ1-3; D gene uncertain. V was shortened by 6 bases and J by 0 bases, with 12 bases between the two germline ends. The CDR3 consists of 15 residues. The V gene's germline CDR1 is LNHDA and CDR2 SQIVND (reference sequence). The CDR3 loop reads CASREGTLSGNTIYF. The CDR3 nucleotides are TGTGCCAGTAGAGAGGGTACTCTCTCTGGAAACACCATATATTTT.

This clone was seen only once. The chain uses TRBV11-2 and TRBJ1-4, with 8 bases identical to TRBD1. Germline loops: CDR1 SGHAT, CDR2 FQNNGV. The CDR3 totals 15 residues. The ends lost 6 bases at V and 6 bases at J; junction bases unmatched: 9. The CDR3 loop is CASSLVTGADEKLFF. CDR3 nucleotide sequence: TGTGCCAGCAGTCTAGTGACAGGGGCGGATGAAAAACTGTTTTTT.

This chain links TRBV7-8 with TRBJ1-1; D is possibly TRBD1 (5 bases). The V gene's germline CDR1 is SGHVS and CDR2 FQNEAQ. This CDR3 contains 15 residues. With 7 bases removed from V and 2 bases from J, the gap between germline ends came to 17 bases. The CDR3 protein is CASNTQWGVNTEAFF. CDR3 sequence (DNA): TGTGCCAGCAACACACAATGGGGGGTTAACACTGAAGCTTTCTTT.

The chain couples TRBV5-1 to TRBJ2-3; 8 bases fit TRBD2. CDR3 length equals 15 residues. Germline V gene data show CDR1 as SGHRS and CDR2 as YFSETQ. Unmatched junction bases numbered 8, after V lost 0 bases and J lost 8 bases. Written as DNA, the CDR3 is TGCGCCAGCAGCTTGGCGGGCGGGGGGACTGTTACGCAGTATTTT. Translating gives CASSLAGGGTVTQYF.

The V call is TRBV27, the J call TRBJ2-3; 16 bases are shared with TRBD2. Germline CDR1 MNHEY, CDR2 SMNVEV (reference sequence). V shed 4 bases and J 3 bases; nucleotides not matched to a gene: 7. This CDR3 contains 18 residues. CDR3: CASSSPGTSGRATDTQYF. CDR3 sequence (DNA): TGTGCCAGCAGTTCACCCGGGACTAGCGGGAGGGCAACAGATACGCAGTATTTT.

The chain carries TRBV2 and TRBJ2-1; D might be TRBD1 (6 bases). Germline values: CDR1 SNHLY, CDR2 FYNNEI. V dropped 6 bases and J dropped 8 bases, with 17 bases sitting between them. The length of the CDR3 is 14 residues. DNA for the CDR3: TGTGCCAGCAGCCGGACAGCCCAACAGGATGAGCAGTTCTTC. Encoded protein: CASSRTAQQDEQFF.

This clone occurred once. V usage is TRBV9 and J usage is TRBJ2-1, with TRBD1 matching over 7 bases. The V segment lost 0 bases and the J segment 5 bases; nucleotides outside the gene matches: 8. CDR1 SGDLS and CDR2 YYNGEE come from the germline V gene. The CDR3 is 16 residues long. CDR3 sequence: CASSVVGGQGHNEQFF. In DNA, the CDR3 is TGTGCCAGCAGCGTAGTAGGGGGCCAGGGACACAATGAGCAGTTCTTC.

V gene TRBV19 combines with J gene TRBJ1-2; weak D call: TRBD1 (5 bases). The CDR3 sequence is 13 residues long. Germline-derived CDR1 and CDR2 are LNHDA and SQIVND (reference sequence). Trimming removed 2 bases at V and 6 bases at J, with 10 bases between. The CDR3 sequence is CASSIFGGDGYTF. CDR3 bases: TGTGCCAGTAGTATATTCGGGGGTGATGGCTACACCTTC.

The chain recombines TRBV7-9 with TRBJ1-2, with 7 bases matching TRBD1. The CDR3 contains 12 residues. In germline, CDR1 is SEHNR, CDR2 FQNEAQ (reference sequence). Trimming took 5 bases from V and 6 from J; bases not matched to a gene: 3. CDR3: CASSRDRDGYTF. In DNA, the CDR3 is TGTGCCAGCAGCCGAGACAGGGATGGCTACACCTTC.

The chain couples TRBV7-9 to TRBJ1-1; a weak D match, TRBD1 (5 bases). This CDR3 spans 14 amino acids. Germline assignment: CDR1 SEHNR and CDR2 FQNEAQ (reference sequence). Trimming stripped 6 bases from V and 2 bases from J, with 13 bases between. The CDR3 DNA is TGTGCCAGCAGTCCTCCGGGGCTTAACACTGAAGCTTTCTTT. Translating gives CASSPPGLNTEAFF.

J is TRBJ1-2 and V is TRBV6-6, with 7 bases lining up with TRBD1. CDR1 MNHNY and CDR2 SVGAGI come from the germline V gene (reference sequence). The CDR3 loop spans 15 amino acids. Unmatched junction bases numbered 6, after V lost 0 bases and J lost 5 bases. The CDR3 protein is CASSYSGGGGYGYTF. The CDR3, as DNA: TGTGCCAGCAGTTACTCAGGAGGGGGCGGGTATGGCTACACCTTC.

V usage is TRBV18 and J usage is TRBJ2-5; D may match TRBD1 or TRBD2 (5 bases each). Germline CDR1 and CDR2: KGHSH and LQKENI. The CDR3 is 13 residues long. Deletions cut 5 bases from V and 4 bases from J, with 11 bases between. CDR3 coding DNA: TGTGCCAGCTCAGGCCCAGGGACAGAGACCCAGTACTTC. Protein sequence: CASSGPGTETQYF.

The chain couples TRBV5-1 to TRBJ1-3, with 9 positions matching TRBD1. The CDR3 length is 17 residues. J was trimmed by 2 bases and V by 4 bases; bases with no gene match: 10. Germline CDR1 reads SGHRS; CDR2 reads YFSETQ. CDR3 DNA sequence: TGCGCCAGCAGCACGGAGGGACAGGGTTCGACTGGAAACACCATATATTTT. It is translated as CASSTEGQGSTGNTIYF.

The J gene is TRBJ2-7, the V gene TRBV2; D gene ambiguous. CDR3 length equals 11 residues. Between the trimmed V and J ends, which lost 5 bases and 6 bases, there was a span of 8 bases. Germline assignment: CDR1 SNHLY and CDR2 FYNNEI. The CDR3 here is CASSFAVEQYF. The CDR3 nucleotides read TGTGCCAGCAGTTTTGCAGTCGAGCAGTACTTC.